These 24 T cell receptor beta chains share one sample of origin, sequenced in a study of blood T cells in healthy people across ages. Sample-barcoded 5' priming and a J-beta primer mix drove a second PCR of about 6 to 12 cycles. Using its own MiXCR run on the 5' RACE reads, TCRdb lists one record per CDR3 protein. The table lists about 630,000 distinct CDR3 sequences, 20% to 25% of them singletons. Sequencing used blood. These receptors came from a man aged 65-85 years in good health.

This clonotype was picked up a small number of times. The chain employs TRBV29-1 and TRBJ2-5; TRBD2 matches at 7 bases. This CDR3 has 13 residues. The V gene end was trimmed by 3 bases and the J gene end by 5 bases; junction bases not matched to a gene: 6. Germline V CDR1 and CDR2: SQVTM, ANQGSEA. The CDR3, as DNA: TGCAGCGTTGACGCAGCCGGGAGGGAGACCCAGTACTTC. Amino acids: CSVDAAGRETQYF.

At least ten counts were recorded for this clonotype. The CDR3, as DNA: TGCGCCAGCAGCCACGCCCGGACGACGAGCGAAAAACTGTTTTTT. Encoded protein: CASSHARTTSEKLFF. This chain connects TRBV4-1 to TRBJ1-4; D remains unclear. The V and J ends lost 3 bases and 8 bases respectively, with 16 bases between them. The CDR3 covers 15 residues. Germline CDR1 MGHRA, CDR2 YSYEKL.

The J gene is TRBJ2-1, the V gene TRBV5-1; the D call may be TRBD1 or TRBD2 (5 bases each). Germline V lookup: CDR1 SGHRS, CDR2 YFSETQ. Trimming shortened V by 4 bases and J by 7 bases, and 18 bases separated the two germline ends. There are 15 residues in the CDR3. CDR3 residues: CASSLGTQSGNEQFF. In nucleotides, the CDR3 is TGCGCCAGCAGCCTCGGGACGCAAAGTGGGAATGAGCAGTTCTTC.

The chain recombines TRBV13 with TRBJ2-2, with 10 bases matching TRBD2. Trimming removed 2 bases from V and 7 bases from J; junction bases left unmatched: 10. The CDR3 extends over 17 amino acids. Germline loops: CDR1 PRHDT, CDR2 FYEKMQ (reference sequence). The CDR3 bases are TGTGCCAGCAGCTTACACTCTAGCGGGAGAAGGGTCGGGGAGCTGTTTTTT. As protein: CASSLHSSGRRVGELFF.

In its sample, this clonotype was seen a few times. A much larger clone differs from this one at a single base, so this may be a read error. This chain joins TRBV12-3 or TRBV12-4 and TRBJ2-7; D might be TRBD2 (6 bases). There are 13 residues in the CDR3. The CDR3 nucleotides are TGTGCCGGCAGTTCGGGAGTCACATCCGAGCAGTACTTC. Its protein product is CAGSSGVTSEQYF.

This clonotype came up a few times. This chain joins TRBV29-1 and TRBJ1-2, with a weak D call TRBD1 (5 bases). This CDR3 spans 12 amino acids. The ends were cut back, 6 bases at V and 2 bases at J, with 10 bases in the middle. Germline V gene lookup returns CDR1 SQVTM and CDR2 ANQGSEA. CDR3: CSVYDSNYGYTF. The CDR3, as DNA: TGCAGCGTCTATGACAGCAACTATGGCTACACCTTC.

CDR3 protein: CASSQDQGMQFF. For the CDR3, the DNA is TGTGCCAGCAGCCAAGATCAAGGGATGCAGTTCTTC. V is TRBV3-1 and J is TRBJ2-1; no firm D call. V was trimmed by 0 bases and J by 12 bases, leaving 9 bases between them. Germline CDR1 and CDR2: LGHDT and YNNKEL (reference sequence). The CDR3 runs to 12 residues.

A remark on this clonotype: The CDR3 does not close with the conserved phenylalanine or tryptophan, likely indicating a read error. The chain has TRBV4-1 and TRBJ2-2, with 10 nucleotides matching TRBD1. From germline, CDR1 is MGHRA and CDR2 YSYEKL. The CDR3 contains 17 residues. V lost 0 bases to trimming and J lost 3 bases; unmatched junction nucleotides: 4. The chain's CDR3 is CASSQERGQGHTGELFL. CDR3 in DNA: TGCGCCAGCAGCCAAGAGAGGGGACAGGGGCACACCGGGGAGCTGTTTCTT.

The chain couples TRBV29-1 to TRBJ2-4; a weak D match, TRBD2 (5 bases). Germline CDR1 reads SQVTM; CDR2 reads ANQGSEA. The CDR3 length is 13 residues. V gave up 4 bases and J gave up 6 bases, with 13 bases separating them. The CDR3 DNA is TGCAGCGTTGGCTTACTGAGCGGAAACATTCAGTACTTC. Translated, it gives CSVGLLSGNIQYF.

This clonotype was seen a handful of times. V usage is TRBV4-3 and J usage is TRBJ2-6; no reliable D call. This CDR3 is built from 17 residues. Germline CDR1 reads LGHNA; CDR2 reads YSLEER. The V end lost 4 bases, the J end lost 2 bases, and 15 bases lay between the germline ends. DNA for the CDR3: TGCGCCAGCAGCCGCAAATATGATTTAACTGGGGCCAACGTCCTGACTTTC. Protein: CASSRKYDLTGANVLTF.

Regarding this clonotype: A much larger clone differs from this one at a single base, so this may be a read error. CDR3 loop: CAGSPHSGSSTYEQYF. CDR3 bases: TGTGCCGGCAGCCCCCATAGCGGGAGTTCTACCTACGAGCAGTACTTC. V usage is TRBV9 and J usage is TRBJ2-7; 9 bases agree with TRBD2. Germline loops: CDR1 SGDLS, CDR2 YYNGEE. The CDR3 has 16 amino acids.

The chain employs TRBV4-3 and TRBJ2-4, with TRBD2 matching over 8 bases. J lost 7 bases, V lost 0 bases, and 8 bases had no gene match. The CDR3 loop spans 16 amino acids. Germline loops: CDR1 LGHNA, CDR2 YSLEER. CDR3 in DNA: TGCGCCAGCAGCCAAGATACCGGGAGGGCCCTGAACATTCAGTACTTC. This sequence encodes CASSQDTGRALNIQYF.

This clonotype has only a few counts. This chain links TRBV12-1 with TRBJ2-3; no check of the table's D call, TRBD1, against the DNA was made. TRBV12-1 is given as a pseudogene. There are 17 residues in the CDR3. The CDR3 spells CASTYPEDRGGIDTQYF. CDR3 nucleotide sequence: TGTGCCAGCACCTACCCTGAAGACAGGGGAGGCATAGATACGCAGTATTTT.

The CDR3, as DNA: TGTGCCAGCAGTTACTCTACAGTGAAGAGCTCTGGGGCCAACGTCCTGACTTTC. Its protein product is CASSYSTVKSSGANVLTF. The rearrangement links TRBV6-5 to TRBJ2-6; D not certain. This CDR3 is built from 18 residues. CDR1 MNHEY and CDR2 SVGAGI come from the germline V gene. V was cut by 0 bases and J by 0 bases, with 12 bases left in between.

In this sample, this clonotype turned up many times. V is TRBV29-1 and J is TRBJ1-4, with D perhaps matching TRBD1 (6 bases). This CDR3 is 13 amino acids long. Germline V gene data show CDR1 as SQVTM and CDR2 as ANQGSEA. V lost 3 bases and J 8 bases, leaving 13 bases between the germline ends. Written as DNA, the CDR3 is TGCAGCGTTGAGTTGGGGGGCCGGGAAAAACTGTTTTTT. It specifies CSVELGGREKLFF.

A few counts support this clonotype. The chain links TRBV20-1 to TRBJ2-3; 9 bases map to TRBD2. This CDR3 comprises 16 residues. Per the germline V gene, CDR1 is DFQATT and CDR2 is SNEGSKA (reference sequence). Trimming at V came to 6 bases and at J to 0 bases, leaving 10 bases not matched to a gene. CDR3 protein: CSASLSSGRSTDTQYF. The CDR3 DNA reads TGCAGTGCCAGCTTGTCCAGCGGGAGGAGCACAGATACGCAGTATTTT.

J is TRBJ2-7 and V is TRBV20-1; perhaps D is TRBD1 or TRBD2 (6 bases each). CDR1 is DFQATT, CDR2 SNEGSKA, per germline (reference sequence). V shed 6 bases and J shed 5 bases, with 20 bases lying between them. The CDR3 has 14 amino acids. The CDR3 here is CSARGTSYKDEQYF. The CDR3 DNA follows: TGCAGTGCCCGCGGGACATCCTATAAGGACGAGCAGTACTTC.

With regard to this clonotype: A much more abundant neighbour one base away suggests this may be a read error. This rearrangement joins TRBV27 to TRBJ2-4; TRBD2 aligns across 13 bases. The CDR3 runs to 20 residues. Germline V CDR1 and CDR2: MNHEY, SMNVEV (reference sequence). Here the CDR3 reads CASSSPTTGLAGLAKNIEYF. DNA of the CDR3: TGTGCCAGCAGTTCGCCAACCACGGGACTAGCGGGATTAGCCAAAAACATTGAGTACTTC.

The J gene is TRBJ2-3, the V gene TRBV7-6, with 10 bases fitting TRBD2. With 5 bases clipped from V and 0 bases from J, the junction kept 11 bases outside the gene matches. Looked up from germline, CDR1 is SGHVS and CDR2 is FNYEAQ. CDR3 size: 18 residues. CDR3 sequence reads: CASSQIAGGITSTDTQYF. Written as DNA, the CDR3 is TGTGCCAGCAGCCAAATAGCGGGAGGAATAACGAGCACAGATACGCAGTATTTT.

This clonotype was picked up a small number of times. The chain uses TRBV6-5 and TRBJ2-7; the match to TRBD2 covers 7 bases. The CDR3 is 15 amino acids. CDR1 and CDR2 from the germline V gene are MNHEY and SVGAGI. V shed 2 bases and J 2 bases; nucleotides not matched to a gene: 6. The CDR3 protein is CASSYGGGNTYEQYF. As DNA, the CDR3 is TGTGCCAGCAGTTACGGCGGGGGAAACACCTACGAGCAGTACTTC.

The sample holds a few counts of this clonotype. Relative to the germline gene, one junction end is altered; a read error may explain this. V is TRBV20-1 and J is TRBJ2-4; perhaps D is TRBD1 or TRBD2 (5 bases each). Looked up from germline, CDR1 is DFQATT and CDR2 is SNEGSKA (reference sequence). CDR3 size: 15 residues. CDR3 bases: TGCAGTGCCAGAGGTGGGGACCTAGCCAAAAACATTCAGTACTTC. As protein: CSARGGDLAKNIQYF.

This clonotype has more than one count but fewer than ten. J is TRBJ2-5 and V is TRBV28; either TRBD1 or TRBD2 may fit D (5 bases each). With 5 bases removed from V and 0 bases from J, the gap between germline ends came to 19 bases. The germline gives CDR1 MDHEN, CDR2 SYDVKM. The CDR3 has 17 amino acids. CDR3 DNA: TGTGCCAGCAGTCCCGGAGTCGATGAGGGGTACCAAGAGACCCAGTACTTC. Its protein product is CASSPGVDEGYQETQYF.

This clonotype turned up a few times. The chain joins TRBV5-1 to TRBJ2-5; unclear D gene. This CDR3 spans 15 amino acids. CDR1 and CDR2 (germline): SGHRS, YFSETQ. The germline V and J ends were trimmed by 8 bases and 3 bases, with 20 bases remaining between them. The DNA for the CDR3 is TGCGCCAGTTCAGTGATCCCCTCCTCAAAAGAGACCCAGTACTTC. It encodes CASSVIPSSKETQYF.

This clonotype was detected only a few times. The chain combines TRBV20-1 with TRBJ1-1; 12 positions agree with TRBD1. Germline V lookup: CDR1 DFQATT, CDR2 SNEGSKA (reference sequence). The CDR3 consists of 14 residues. J gave up 5 bases and V 2 bases, and 3 bases lay outside the gene matches. The CDR3 region is CSARTGQGATEAFF. CDR3 DNA sequence: TGCAGTGCTAGAACGGGACAGGGGGCGACTGAAGCTTTCTTT.